Listed below are T cell receptor beta chains from one sample, sequenced in a study of shared clonotypes between healthy human individuals. TCRdb's copy holds only in-frame clones and misses some; the assay was immunoSEQ multiplex PCR. The sample has more than 2,000,000 clones, over 90% seen once; the top ten hold 0.35% to 0.45%. Sequenced: naive CD4+ T cells from PBMCs. These receptors all stem from a man aged 18-30 years in good health. Some clones in this sample may be carry-over from other donors' samples. The CDR3 runs from the conserved cysteine through the conserved F or W. The D gene is left open where the match is weak.

V gene	J gene	D gene	CDR3 DNA	CDR3 protein
TRBV7-3	TRBJ2-3	-	TGTGCCAGCAGCTTAGCGGGGAGCACAGATACGCAGTATTTT	CASSLAGSTDTQYF
TRBV27	TRBJ2-1	-	TGTGCCAGCATAAGTGTATTTTCAGCCGGGGATGAGCAGTTCTTC	CASISVFSAGDEQFF
TRBV18	TRBJ2-6	-	TGTGCCAGCTCACCATCACAGGGAGGGGCCAACGTCCTGACTTTC	CASSPSQGGANVLTF
TRBV7-2	TRBJ2-7	TRBD2	TGTGCCAGCAGCTTAGGACTAGCGGGAGTCCGCGAGCAGTACTTC	CASSLGLAGVREQYF
TRBV19	TRBJ2-5	-	TGTGCCAGTAGTAGGGGGGAGACCCAGTACTTC	CASSRGETQYF
TRBV7-9	TRBJ2-3	-	TGTGCCAGCACCGCGGACTACTCTAGCACAGATACGCAGTATTTT	CASTADYSSTDTQYF
TRBV5-8	TRBJ2-7	-	TGTGCCAGCAGCTTAGTCTGGTCAGTTCCCTACGAGCAGTACTTC	CASSLVWSVPYEQYF
TRBV9	TRBJ1-1	-	TGTGCCAGCAGCGCGGGACTCTACACTGAAGCTTTCTTT	CASSAGLYTEAFF
TRBV5-1	TRBJ2-2	-	TGCGCCAGCAGTCTCACGGGGGACACCGGGGAGCTGTTTTTT	CASSLTGDTGELFF
TRBV9	TRBJ1-2	TRBD1	TGTGCCAGCAGCACCTCCGGACAGGCCTATGGCTACACCTTC	CASSTSGQAYGYTF
TRBV28	TRBJ1-1	TRBD1	TGTGCCAGCAGTTGGGGCCCCGACAGGGGGGGTAGAGCTTTCTTT	CASSWGPDRGGRAFF
TRBV5-1	TRBJ1-4	-	TGCGCCAGCAGCTTGGGGACAGTCTCAACTAATGAAAAACTGTTTTTT	CASSLGTVSTNEKLFF
TRBV4-1	TRBJ1-1	-	TGCGCCAGCAGTCTTTGGGGGGTGAACACTGAAGCTTTCTTT	CASSLWGVNTEAFF